The next 16 T cell receptor beta chains were all read from a single sample in a study of T cells after posttransplantation cyclophosphamide. Profiling relied on immunoSEQ multiplex PCR, and the TCRdb table lists in-frame clones only, not all of them. The data hold some 52,000 clones, with about 86% observed a single time. Sequenced input: PBMCs. The receptors shown here come from a man aged 30 to 45 with a blood cancer, CMV-positive, and with a related stem cell donor.

The table lists this clone with a few counts. This chain joins TRBV5-1 and TRBJ1-2, with a weak D call TRBD1 (6 bases). Germline values: CDR1 SGHRS, CDR2 YFSETQ. The CDR3 covers 13 residues. V was clipped by 5 bases and J by 7 bases, with 15 bases between them. The CDR3 sequence: CASSPPGAAGYTF. CDR3 nucleotide sequence: TGCGCCAGCAGTCCCCCAGGGGCGGCTGGCTACACCTTC.

In its sample, this clone was seen once. The chain is built from TRBV6-6 and TRBJ2-3; TRBD2 matches at 7 bases. CDR1 and CDR2 from the germline V gene are MNHNY and SVGAGI (reference sequence). CDR3 length: 13 residues. With V trimmed by 8 bases and J by 4 bases, 6 bases remained unmatched. CDR3 protein: CASGLDGPDTQYF. Written as DNA, the CDR3 is TGTGCCAGCGGACTAGATGGTCCAGATACGCAGTATTTT.

This rearrangement joins TRBV6-1 to TRBJ2-3; 7 bases fit TRBD2. Germline assignment: CDR1 MNHNS and CDR2 SASEGT. The CDR3 is made up of 17 amino acids. V gave up 2 bases and J gave up 4 bases; unmatched junction bases: 12. The CDR3 region has the DNA TGTGCCAGCAGTGAAAGGGTCCCGGGAGGCTTTTCAGATACGCAGTATTTT. Its protein product is CASSERVPGGFSDTQYF.

The sample holds one count of this clone. Here the CDR3 reads CASSFFQGTSYNEQFF. In nucleotides, the CDR3 is TGTGCCAGCAGCTTTTTCCAGGGAACCTCCTACAATGAGCAGTTCTTC. The chain uses TRBV5-6 and TRBJ2-1; D might be TRBD1 (5 bases). The CDR3 loop spans 16 amino acids. V was trimmed by 2 bases and J by 0 bases, leaving 12 bases between them. The V gene's germline CDR1 is SGHDT and CDR2 YYEEEE.

The genes are TRBV18 and TRBJ1-5; 10 nucleotides line up with TRBD1. The CDR3 sequence is 15 residues long. CDR1 is KGHSH and CDR2 is LQKENI in the germline V gene. V gave up 2 bases and J gave up 7 bases; unmatched junction bases: 5. The CDR3 region has the DNA TGTGCCAGCTCACCAGGACAGGGGGAACGGCAGCCCCAGCATTTT. Residues: CASSPGQGERQPQHF.

The chain recombines TRBV30 with TRBJ2-7; D perhaps matches TRBD2 (5 bases). The CDR3 is 12 amino acids. Germline V CDR1 and CDR2: GTSNPN, SVGIG (reference sequence). Trimming took 3 bases from V and 3 from J, leaving 9 bases between them. CDR3 residues: CAWSPTSYEQYF. As DNA, the CDR3 is TGTGCCTGGAGCCCCACTAGCTACGAGCAGTACTTC.

Here the CDR3 reads CASSQDSGTLDPANTGELFF. The CDR3 DNA reads TGCGCCAGCAGCCAAGACTCGGGAACCCTCGACCCCGCGAACACCGGGGAGCTGTTTTTT. This chain uses TRBV4-3 with TRBJ2-2; the D gene is possibly TRBD2 (5 bases). V was clipped by 0 bases and J by 0 bases, with 20 bases between them. In germline, CDR1 is LGHNA, CDR2 YSLEER. This CDR3 spans 20 amino acids.

The rearrangement uses TRBV15 and TRBJ2-7, with 7 bases matching TRBD2. The germline V gene encodes CDR1 LNHNV and CDR2 YYDKDF (reference sequence). The trim removed 0 bases at V and 2 bases at J, leaving 4 bases unmatched. The CDR3 covers 15 residues. The CDR3 DNA reads TGTGCCACCAGCAGAGAAGGGGCGGGAGCCTACGAGCAGTACTTC. Translation: CATSREGAGAYEQYF.

The V and J genes are TRBV30 and TRBJ2-2; D ambiguous. The ends were cut back, 2 bases at V and 2 bases at J, with 6 bases in the middle. Germline V gene sequence: CDR1 GTSNPN, CDR2 SVGIG (reference sequence). This CDR3 comprises 13 residues. The chain's CDR3 is CAWSRSNTGELFF. CDR3 DNA: TGTGCCTGGAGTCGGAGTAACACCGGGGAGCTGTTTTTT.

CDR3 in DNA: TGCGCCAGCAGCCCCGGGAGGGCTAGCGGATACGAGCAGTACTTC. Encoded protein: CASSPGRASGYEQYF. This chain joins TRBV5-1 and TRBJ2-7, with 8 nucleotides matching TRBD2. Germline values: CDR1 SGHRS, CDR2 YFSETQ. Trimming cost V 4 bases and J 4 bases; bases outside gene matches: 10. This CDR3 contains 15 residues.

CDR3 sequence (DNA): TGTGCCAGCTCCCCAAGTTCAGTAGCCGTAGTCTACGAGCAGTACTTC. This translates into CASSPSSVAVVYEQYF. The chain couples TRBV11-2 to TRBJ2-7; D is unresolved. The germline gives CDR1 SGHAT, CDR2 FQNNGV. The CDR3 totals 16 residues. The V and J ends lost 8 bases and 3 bases respectively, with 23 bases between them.

This clone showed up just once. The CDR3 spells CASRTTGGNQPQHF. The CDR3 coding sequence is TGTGCCAGCAGAACTACAGGGGGCAATCAGCCCCAGCATTTT. This chain joins TRBV28 and TRBJ1-5; 7 bases agree with TRBD1. This CDR3 spans 14 amino acids. The germline CDR1 and CDR2 sequences are MDHEN and SYDVKM. V trimming: 6 bases; J trimming: 2 bases; junction bases outside the gene matches: 4.

The chain is built from TRBV28 and TRBJ1-2; TRBD1 aligns across 12 bases. V gave up 1 base and J gave up 3 bases; unmatched junction bases: 3. This CDR3 spans 16 amino acids. From germline, CDR1 is MDHEN and CDR2 SYDVKM. For the CDR3, the DNA is TGTGCCAGCAGTTTATTAGGGACAGGGGGCGACTATGGCTACACCTTC. Its translation: CASSLLGTGGDYGYTF.

The chain has TRBV19 and TRBJ2-2; maybe TRBD2 (6 bases). CDR3 length equals 14 residues. Germline CDR1 and CDR2: LNHDA and SQIVND (reference sequence). V lost 1 base and J 4 bases, leaving 7 bases between the germline ends. CDR3 residues: CASSIVGGTGELFF. The CDR3 DNA follows: TGTGCCAGTAGTATAGTCGGGGGCACCGGGGAGCTGTTTTTT. The whole variable domain, remainder taken from reference TRBV19 and TRBJ2-2, is DGGITQSPKYLFRKEGQNVTLSCEQNLNHDAMYWYRQDPGQGLRLIYYSQIVNDFQKGDIAEGYSVSREKKESFPLTVTSAQKNPTAFYLCASSIVGGTGELFFGEGSRLTVL.

The chain joins TRBV19 to TRBJ2-3, with no clear D. The CDR3 covers 14 residues. The V and J ends lost 5 bases and 3 bases respectively, with 12 bases between them. The germline V gene encodes CDR1 LNHDA and CDR2 SQIVND (reference sequence). The CDR3 is CASSFERITDTQYF. DNA for the CDR3: TGTGCCAGTAGTTTTGAGCGTATTACAGATACGCAGTATTTT.

This clone was found a few times. The chain carries TRBV11-3 and TRBJ2-7; 10 bases match TRBD1. Germline V CDR1 and CDR2: SGHNT, YENEEA. The CDR3 contains 15 residues. V dropped 7 bases and J dropped 4; count of bases not matched to a gene: 10. The CDR3 is CASNPFRDRGYEQYF. As DNA, the CDR3 is TGTGCCAGCAACCCATTCCGGGACAGGGGATACGAGCAGTACTTC.